The entry below describes one TCR beta chain. The assay was immunoSEQ multiplex PCR, and TCRdb's table has in-frame clones only and misses some. Of around 52,000 clones listed, more than 75% are singletons. These data are taken from a study of T cell changes during pregnancy in multiple sclerosis. Germline V gene lookup returns CDR1 MNHNS and CDR2 SASEGT. V was shortened by 4 bases and J by 7 bases, with 10 bases between the two germline ends. CDR3 length equals 12 residues. Sample: peripheral blood from another person, used as feeder cells. This chain connects TRBV6-1 to TRBJ2-5; D not certain. The receptor comes from a human donor whose cells served as feeder cells for cultures in a pregnancy study. CDR3 sequence (DNA): TGTGCCAGCAGTGTCGGACCATGGACCCAGTACTTC. Translation gives CASSVGPWTQYF.